Listed here are 3 T cell receptor beta chains from one sample, sequenced in a study of regulatory T cells in long-lasting Graves disease. The time point was: newly diagnosed GD, antithyroid drugs for less than 3 months. PBMC RNA served as the TCR library source. Arm-PCR of CDR3 regions and iRepertoire HTBI primers were used to build TCR beta libraries. MiXCR, run by TCRdb on the multiplex PCR reads, gives a single entry per CDR3 protein. The data contain about 620,000 distinct CDR3 sequences, roughly 15% of them singletons. The same data also went into a second study, on T cells in Graves' hyperthyroidism and ophthalmopathy.

The sequencing here drew on peripheral blood mononuclear cells (PBMCs), taken at new diagnosis, from a patient treated with antithyroid drugs. The receptors were sampled from a woman aged 30 to 39 with Graves disease.

This clonotype was counted between two and nine times. The rearrangement uses TRBV6-1 and TRBJ1-3, with D possibly matching TRBD1 (6 bases). Deletions cut 1 base from V and 4 bases from J, with 14 bases between. CDR3 length: 16 amino acids. The germline V gene has CDR1 MNHNS and CDR2 SASEGT. This chain's CDR3 is CASSEVGRGSGNTIYF. The CDR3 nucleotides are TGTGCCAGCAGTGAAGTCGGCAGGGGTTCCGGAAACACCATATATTTT.

This clonotype was detected a few times. V and J are TRBV29-1 and TRBJ2-7, with D perhaps matching TRBD1 (6 bases). V gave up 3 bases and J gave up 2 bases, with 14 bases separating them. Germline V gene lookup returns CDR1 SQVTM and CDR2 ANQGSEA. The CDR3 consists of 14 residues. CDR3 sequence reads: CSVDRAGAPYEQYF. CDR3 nucleotides: TGCAGCGTTGATCGTGCAGGGGCCCCCTACGAGCAGTACTTC.

The V and J genes are TRBV20-1 and TRBJ2-3; 8 bases match TRBD2. The ends lost 7 bases at V and 5 bases at J; junction bases unmatched: 14. CDR3 length equals 15 residues. The V gene's germline CDR1 is DFQATT and CDR2 SNEGSKA (reference sequence). CDR3 sequence: CSVWISGRLGDTQYF. The CDR3 nucleotides read TGCAGTGTGTGGATAAGCGGGAGACTCGGAGATACGCAGTATTTT.